One sample yielded the 25 T cell receptor beta chains listed below, sequenced in a study of response to subunit inactivated influenza vaccine. TCRdb fed the RT-PCR reads into MiXCR, producing one record per CDR3 protein. The table shows approximately 700,000 distinct CDR3 sequences, with more than 11% occurring only once. The sequencing used PBMCs from blood, collected roughly 15 days before vaccination. The receptors come from a man aged 45-65 years who received an inactivated influenza vaccine.

Note on this clonotype: A junction boundary mismatches the germline segment, possibly from a read error. The rearrangement joins TRBV3-1 to TRBJ2-1; D unclear. Germline V gives CDR1 LGHDT, CDR2 YNNKEL (reference sequence). The CDR3 length is 13 residues. The CDR3 protein is CASSQGQINEHFF. In nucleotides, the CDR3 is TGTGCCAGCAGCCAAGGGCAGATCAATGAGCACTTCTTC.

This clonotype was detected ten times or more. The chain employs TRBV20-1 and TRBJ2-1, with TRBD1 as a possible D gene (6 bases). Germline CDR1 reads DFQATT; CDR2 reads SNEGSKA (reference sequence). The CDR3 extends over 11 amino acids. CDR3 in amino acids: CSASRGNEQFF. The CDR3 DNA reads TGCAGCGCCTCCAGGGGCAATGAGCAGTTCTTC.

The chain joins TRBV11-2 to TRBJ2-2; TRBD1 is a possible D gene (6 bases). The CDR3 sequence is 19 residues long. Germline V gene data show CDR1 as SGHAT and CDR2 as FQNNGV. V was clipped by 1 base and J by 5 bases, with 23 bases between them. CDR3 sequence: CASSLVTSRGWDTTGELFF. As DNA, the CDR3 is TGTGCCAGCAGCTTAGTGACGTCCCGGGGTTGGGACACTACCGGGGAGCTGTTTTTT.

The sample holds a few counts of this clonotype. V usage is TRBV5-1 and J usage is TRBJ2-3; the match to TRBD1 covers 9 bases. CDR3 size: 15 residues. The V and J ends lost 0 bases and 4 bases, in that order; junction bases with no gene match: 3. Germline values: CDR1 SGHRS, CDR2 YFSETQ. CDR3 loop: CASSLAGTGSDTQYF. Written as DNA, the CDR3 is TGCGCCAGCAGCTTGGCGGGGACAGGGTCAGATACGCAGTATTTT.

This clonotype was counted only a few times. The chain employs TRBV5-6 and TRBJ2-3, with a tentative D call TRBD2 (5 bases). The CDR3 has 15 residues. Deletions cut 3 bases from V and 4 bases from J, with 15 bases between. CDR1 SGHDT and CDR2 YYEEEE come from the germline V gene. The CDR3 loop is CASSSLKVGADTQYF. The CDR3 region has the DNA TGTGCCAGCAGCTCACTTAAGGTGGGAGCAGATACGCAGTATTTT.

This clonotype was seen only a few times. This rearrangement joins TRBV20-1 to TRBJ2-5, with D possibly TRBD2 on 7 matching bases. The CDR3 is 15 residues long. Germline CDR1 and CDR2: DFQATT and SNEGSKA (reference sequence). V was pared by 1 base and J by 4 bases, with 16 bases between. This CDR3 reads CSARGGAASGETQYF. DNA for the CDR3: TGCAGTGCTAGAGGGGGGGCGGCTAGCGGAGAGACCCAGTACTTC.

This clonotype was seen only a few times. The chain is built from TRBV6-1 and TRBJ2-2; TRBD2 is a possible D gene (5 bases). The CDR3 has 12 residues. Germline V CDR1 and CDR2: MNHNS, SASEGT. The DNA for the CDR3 is TGTGCTGAAGGGAGAGGCACCGGGGAGCTGTTTTTT. Protein sequence: CAEGRGTGELFF.

This clonotype has just a few counts. The V call is TRBV6-1, the J call TRBJ2-6, with a weak D call TRBD1 (6 bases). The germline V gene encodes CDR1 MNHNS and CDR2 SASEGT. This CDR3 has 15 residues. Trimming removed 4 bases at V and 2 bases at J, with 9 bases between. CDR3 in DNA: TGTGCCAGCAGTGTGGGGGCGCCTGGGGCCAACGTCCTGACTTTC. This codes for CASSVGAPGANVLTF.

This clonotype was counted a few times. V and J are TRBV20-1 and TRBJ2-1; TRBD2 might be the D (6 bases). The CDR3 loop spans 15 amino acids. Germline assignment: CDR1 DFQATT and CDR2 SNEGSKA (reference sequence). The ends were cut back, 6 bases at V and 5 bases at J, with 20 bases in the middle. CDR3 sequence (DNA): TGCAGTGCGGCCACCCGGGGGAATGTCAACAATGAGCAGTTCTTC. It yields the protein CSAATRGNVNNEQFF.

J is TRBJ2-1 and V is TRBV3-1; no clear D gene. This CDR3 has 19 residues. Trimming shortened V by 0 bases and J by 0 bases, and 18 bases separated the two germline ends. CDR1 and CDR2 (germline): LGHDT, YNNKEL (reference sequence). As DNA, the CDR3 is TGTGCCAGCAGCCAAGATGGGCAGGCTAAACTTGTCTCCTACAATGAGCAGTTCTTC. Translating it yields CASSQDGQAKLVSYNEQFF.

The V gene is TRBV6-2 or TRBV6-3, the J gene TRBJ2-1; 12 nucleotides match TRBD2. The CDR3 is made up of 19 amino acids. J lost 1 base, V lost 2 bases, and 9 bases had no gene match. Germline loops: CDR1 MNHEY, CDR2 SVGEGT. The CDR3 region has the DNA TGTGCCAGCAGTTACGGCCTAGCGGGAGGGGGGTCGTCCTACAATGAGCAGTTCTTC. As protein: CASSYGLAGGGSSYNEQFF.

This clonotype was detected only a few times. The CDR3 is CASSYGAGAYNEQFF. The CDR3 DNA follows: TGTGCCAGCAGTTACGGTGCGGGCGCTTACAATGAGCAGTTCTTC. This chain uses TRBV6-2 or TRBV6-3 with TRBJ2-1; D is perhaps TRBD2 (5 bases). The V and J ends lost 2 bases and 4 bases respectively, with 12 bases between them. This CDR3 is built from 15 residues. Germline CDR1 MNHEY, CDR2 SVGEGT.

This clonotype showed up just a few times. The rearrangement joins TRBV12-3 or TRBV12-4 to TRBJ2-2; D is perhaps TRBD1 (5 bases). This CDR3 is built from 13 residues. Between the trimmed V and J ends, which lost 6 bases and 6 bases, there was a span of 11 bases. CDR3 bases: TGTGCCAGCAGGGCTACCAGGGCCGGGGAGCTGTTTTTT. This sequence encodes CASRATRAGELFF.

The V gene is TRBV29-1, the J gene TRBJ2-7; 8 bases agree with TRBD2. The CDR3 consists of 14 residues. Losses at the gene ends were 6 bases for V and 4 bases for J; bases not matched to a gene: 11. CDR1 is SQVTM and CDR2 is ANQGSEA in the germline V gene. The CDR3 loop is CSVASGLGSYEQYF. As DNA, the CDR3 is TGCAGCGTGGCCTCGGGACTAGGGTCTTACGAGCAGTACTTC.

This clonotype has a handful of counts. The rearrangement joins TRBV7-2 to TRBJ2-1; tentative D call: TRBD1 (6 bases). The CDR3 contains 14 residues. Between the trimmed V and J ends, which lost 7 bases and 6 bases, there was a span of 16 bases. Germline V lookup: CDR1 SGHTA, CDR2 FQGNSA. The CDR3 spells CASTQGFIANEQFF. CDR3 DNA: TGTGCCAGCACACAGGGTTTCATCGCCAATGAGCAGTTCTTC.

This clonotype was seen a few times. The chain couples TRBV11-2 to TRBJ1-2; 7 bases are shared with TRBD1. CDR3 length: 14 residues. Germline values: CDR1 SGHAT, CDR2 FQNNGV. V shed 1 base and J 4 bases; nucleotides not matched to a gene: 3. The CDR3 is CASSLGRGFYGYTF. Here the CDR3 DNA reads TGTGCCAGCAGCTTAGGCAGGGGGTTCTATGGCTACACCTTC. Complete variable domain (other parts from reference TRBV11-2 and TRBJ1-2): EAGVAQSPRYKIIEKRQSVAFWCNPISGHATLYWYQQILGQGPKLLIQFQNNGVVDDSQLPKDRFSAERLKGVDSTLKIQPAKLEDSAVYLCASSLGRGFYGYTFGSGTRLTVV.

A few counts support this clonotype. V and J are TRBV6-5 and TRBJ1-2; weak D call: TRBD1 (5 bases). CDR3 length: 12 amino acids. The germline CDR1 and CDR2 sequences are MNHEY and SVGAGI. The V end was cut by 6 bases, the J end by 6 bases, with 11 bases between. The CDR3 nucleotides read TGTGCCAGCAGGGAGGGGTACAATGGCTACACCTTC. This encodes CASREGYNGYTF.

The V gene is TRBV19, the J gene TRBJ1-6, with D perhaps TRBD1 (6 bases). This CDR3 region has 14 residues. The V gene's germline CDR1 is LNHDA and CDR2 SQIVND (reference sequence). Trimming removed 7 bases at V and 4 bases at J, with 11 bases between. In DNA, the CDR3 is TGTGCCAGTACGCAGGGGCCGTATAATTCACCCCTCCACTTT. It translates to CASTQGPYNSPLHF.

This sequence joins TRBV5-1 and TRBJ2-2, with 8 bases lining up with TRBD1. Unmatched junction bases numbered 9, after V lost 4 bases and J lost 4 bases. The CDR3 runs 16 residues. CDR1 SGHRS and CDR2 YFSETQ come from the germline V gene. The CDR3 nucleotides are TGCGCCAGCAGCCCGGAGGGACAGGTTCCCACCGGGGAGCTGTTTTTT. It specifies CASSPEGQVPTGELFF.

This clonotype was observed a few times. The chain couples TRBV7-9 to TRBJ2-7, with D possibly matching TRBD2 (7 bases). Germline-derived CDR1 and CDR2 are SEHNR and FQNEAQ (reference sequence). The CDR3 has 13 amino acids. V was clipped by 1 base and J by 6 bases, with 10 bases between them. CDR3 DNA: TGTGCCAGCAGCTTAGTGGGGGGGCTCGAGCAGTACTTC. This translates into CASSLVGGLEQYF. Based on the CDR3 plus reference TRBV7-9 and TRBJ2-7, the full variable domain is DTGVSQNPRHKITKRGQNVTFRCDPISEHNRLYWYRQTLGQGPEFLTYFQNEAQLEKSRLLSDRFSAERPKGSFSTLEIQRTEQGDSAMYLCASSLVGGLEQYFGPGTRLTVT.

This clonotype appeared a few times. This chain joins TRBV12-3 or TRBV12-4 and TRBJ1-5; TRBD1 is a possible D gene (5 bases). The CDR3 is 14 amino acids. V lost 3 bases and J lost 4, with 10 bases in between. The CDR3 DNA follows: TGTGCCAGCAGTTTTGGACACCATAATCAGCCCCAGCATTTT. Protein: CASSFGHHNQPQHF.

The chain has TRBV6-5 and TRBJ2-2, with D tentatively TRBD1 or TRBD2 (5 bases each). V shed 2 bases and J shed 6 bases, with 16 bases lying between them. Germline V CDR1 and CDR2: MNHEY, SVGAGI. This CDR3 has 16 amino acids. This chain's CDR3 is CASSYNYGKGAGELFF. In nucleotides, the CDR3 is TGTGCCAGCAGTTACAATTACGGGAAAGGGGCCGGGGAGCTGTTTTTT.

This clonotype was observed a few times. V is TRBV25-1 and J is TRBJ2-6; D unresolved. Per germline, CDR1 MGHDK and CDR2 SYGVNS. This CDR3 is 13 amino acids long. Trimming took off 5 bases at V and 4 bases at J, with 6 bases between the two ends. CDR3 DNA: TGTGCCAGCAGTTGGGGAGGGGCCAACGTCCTGACTTTC. It specifies CASSWGGANVLTF.

V usage is TRBV21-1 and J usage is TRBJ2-5; TRBD2, the D gene given by the table, was not confirmed from the DNA. TRBV21-1 counts as a pseudogene. CDR3 size: 16 residues. The CDR3 spells CASSSGTSGAQETQYF. The CDR3 DNA sequence: TGTGCCAGCAGCTCAGGGACTAGCGGGGCCCAAGAGACCCAGTACTTC.

In its sample, this clonotype was seen a few times. In DNA, the CDR3 is TGTGCCAGCAGCCCGCGGGACGGATGGGAGAACACTGAAGCTTTCTTT. It encodes CASSPRDGWENTEAFF. V is TRBV3-1 and J is TRBJ1-1; a weak D match, TRBD1 (5 bases). The germline gives CDR1 LGHDT, CDR2 YNNKEL (reference sequence). CDR3 length equals 16 residues. The V and J ends lost 4 bases and 1 base respectively, with 16 bases between them.